This T cell receptor (beta chain) was retrieved from a study of identical twins. Study-wide points: Insertions were reduced in abundant cord blood beta clonotypes but not in memory repertoires.

As to this clonotype: Its antigen is unknown.

Healthy Caucasians were all of the donors. J lost 5 bases, V lost 5 bases, and 9 bases had no gene match. The CDR3 is 14 residues long. TCRdb ran MiXCR on the 5' RACE reads and lists one entry per CDR3 protein. Among fewer than 500,000 distinct CDR3 sequences, 24% were seen once, and the ten largest hold roughly 2.8%. These data were likewise used in another study, on T cells expressing NK-cell markers.

The chain uses TRBV12-3 or TRBV12-4 and TRBJ2-7; 7 positions match TRBD2. This sequence originates from a woman younger than 30 in good health. The specimen sequenced was CD4+ T cells sorted from blood. The CDR3: CASSPRWGGNEQYF. DNA for the CDR3: TGTGCCAGCAGTCCCCGCTGGGGAGGGAACGAGCAGTACTTC.